This TCR beta chain was observed in a study of control samples from healthy donors and cancer patients. Profiled with immunoSEQ multiplex PCR; TCRdb holds only in-frame clones, not every one. The table shows about 160,000 clones, with roughly 89% occurring only once. Germline V gene data show CDR1 as LGHDT and CDR2 as YNNKEL (reference sequence). V lost 1 base to trimming and J lost 8 bases, with 5 bases between them. This CDR3 contains 12 residues. The sequence was obtained from a man under 40 in good health. Specimen: blood. This rearrangement joins TRBV3-1 (or the pseudogene TRBV3-2) to TRBJ1-4, with D unclear. Here the CDR3 reads CASSQAGEKLFF. The DNA for the CDR3 is TGTGCCAGCAGCCAAGCGGGGGAAAAACTGTTTTTT.